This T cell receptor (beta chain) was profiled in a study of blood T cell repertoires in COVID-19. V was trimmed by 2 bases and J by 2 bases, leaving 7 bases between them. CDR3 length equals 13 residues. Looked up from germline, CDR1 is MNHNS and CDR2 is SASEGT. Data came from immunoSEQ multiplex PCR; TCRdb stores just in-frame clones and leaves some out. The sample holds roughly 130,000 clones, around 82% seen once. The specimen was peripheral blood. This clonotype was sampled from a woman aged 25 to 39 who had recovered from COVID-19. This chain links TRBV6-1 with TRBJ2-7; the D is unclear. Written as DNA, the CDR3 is TGTGCCAGCAGTGAACCACTTACCTACGAGCAGTACTTC. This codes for CASSEPLTYEQYF.